Detailed here is one T cell receptor (beta chain). Its antigen is currently unknown. Profiling relied on immunoSEQ multiplex PCR, and the TCRdb table lists in-frame clones only, not all of them. The sample lists around 39,000 clones, around 84% occurring once. Germline CDR1 reads MNHEY; CDR2 reads SVGAGI. This CDR3 comprises 14 residues. Trimming pared 0 bases from V and 3 bases from J, leaving 9 bases between. Time point: week 23, last vaccination. Doses comprised 300 ug of mutant IDH1 20-mer peptide each, plus topical imiquimod. The donors' diagnosis was new WHO grade 3 or 4 astrocytoma that was IDH1-mutant and ATRX-lost. The sample is drawn from a study of a mutant IDH1 vaccine in newly diagnosed glioma.

The chain carries TRBV6-5 and TRBJ2-7; D is perhaps TRBD1 or TRBD2 (5 bases each). The receptor comes from a woman aged 18-29 years with glioma. Some clones in this sample may be carry-over from other donors' samples. The specimen comprised PBMCs, sampled from a glioma patient whose treatment included an IDH1 peptide vaccine. The CDR3 region is CASSYSGTGYEQYF. In nucleotides, the CDR3 is TGTGCCAGCAGTTACTCTGGGACGGGCTACGAGCAGTACTTC.